These 10 T cell receptor beta chains originate from one sample sequenced in a study of robustness of blood B and T cell sequencing (dated by TCRdb to the late 2010s). The method behind the library was PCR. Instrument on record: Illumina MiSeq. Synthesis of cDNA relied on SMARTScribe reverse transcriptase together with a 5' template-switch oligo that added a universal priming site. Each cDNA molecule was tagged by a 12-nucleotide random unique molecular identifier (UMI) carried on the template-switch oligo. TCRdb itself trimmed the public reads at Q25 with fastp, ran MiXCR and retained productive beta chains. When rows share a CDR3 protein, they turn into one entry using the most common DNA and genes. Here the sample has around 910 distinct CDR3 sequences; roughly 75% occur a single time. Jointly, the top ten make up roughly two fifths of the sample. mRNA, which captures expressed receptors, was used instead of genomic DNA for quantification of TCRbeta repertoires.

Sequencing used peripheral blood. These receptors came from a human donor in good health.

The chain combines TRBV5-5 with TRBJ2-1; D perhaps matches TRBD1 (6 bases). The CDR3 totals 14 residues. The germline CDR1 and CDR2 sequences are SGHKS and YYEKEE (reference sequence). V lost 0 bases to trimming and J lost 2 bases, with 6 bases between them. The CDR3 region has the DNA TGTGCCAGCAGCTTGGGGGACACCTACAATGAGCAGTTCTTC. This codes for CASSLGDTYNEQFF.

This sequence joins TRBV15 and TRBJ2-1; tentative D call: TRBD2 (5 bases). The CDR3 contains 12 residues. The germline V gene encodes CDR1 LNHNV and CDR2 YYDKDF (reference sequence). The V end was cut by 1 base, the J end by 7 bases, with 5 bases between. The CDR3 here is CATSRAGNEQFF. DNA for the CDR3: TGTGCCACCAGCAGAGCGGGGAATGAGCAGTTCTTC.

The J gene is TRBJ2-4, the V gene TRBV5-4; either TRBD1 or TRBD2 may supply D (5 bases each). The CDR3 has 17 residues. V dropped 0 bases and J dropped 0 bases, with 13 bases sitting between them. Germline CDR1 is SGHNT and CDR2 is YYREEE (reference sequence). The CDR3 DNA sequence: TGTGCCAGCAGCTTGGAACCCGGGACCCTAGCCAAAAACATTCAGTACTTC. Encoded protein: CASSLEPGTLAKNIQYF.

This chain joins TRBV7-2 and TRBJ1-5; D is unclear. Germline CDR1 and CDR2: SGHTA and FQGNSA. Trimming removed 5 bases at V and 2 bases at J, with 10 bases between. This CDR3 spans 14 amino acids. CDR3: CASSPGLGNQPQHF. DNA for the CDR3: TGTGCCAGCAGCCCGGGGTTGGGCAATCAGCCCCAGCATTTT.

V is TRBV7-9 and J is TRBJ1-1; no clear D. This CDR3 has 12 amino acids. CDR1 SEHNR and CDR2 FQNEAQ come from the germline V gene (reference sequence). The ends were cut back, 4 bases at V and 7 bases at J, with 10 bases in the middle. This chain's CDR3 is CASSSSRFEAFF. The CDR3 DNA sequence: TGTGCCAGCAGCTCTAGTAGGTTTGAAGCTTTCTTT. Looking up the rest from reference TRBV7-9 and TRBJ1-1 gives the full variable domain: DTGVSQNPRHKITKRGQNVTFRCDPISEHNRLYWYRQTLGQGPEFLTYFQNEAQLEKSRLLSDRFSAERPKGSFSTLEIQRTEQGDSAMYLCASSSSRFEAFFGQGTRLTVV.

In this sample, this clonotype turned up a few times. The chain employs TRBV7-8 and TRBJ2-7; D is perhaps TRBD1 (6 bases). V was clipped by 4 bases and J by 1 base, with 11 bases between them. Germline CDR1 is SGHVS and CDR2 is FQNEAQ. The length of the CDR3 is 14 residues. CDR3 DNA sequence: TGTGCCAGCAGCTCTCCACAGGGATCCTACGAGCAGTACTTC. Its protein product is CASSSPQGSYEQYF.

The genes are TRBV10-3 and TRBJ2-3; D is unresolved. This CDR3 is 15 amino acids long. V was clipped by 4 bases and J by 0 bases, with 11 bases between them. CDR1 ENHRY and CDR2 SYGVKD come from the germline V gene. In nucleotides, the CDR3 is TGTGCCATCAGTGTGCGGACGACTAGCACAGATACGCAGTATTTT. Translating gives CAISVRTTSTDTQYF.

A few counts support this clonotype. The gene calls are TRBV5-1 and TRBJ2-1; 11 nucleotides line up with TRBD2. This CDR3 is 14 amino acids long. V was clipped by 0 bases and J by 14 bases; unmatched bases: 7. The germline CDR1 and CDR2 sequences are SGHRS and YFSETQ. CDR3 sequence reads: CASSLEVAGGRKFF. CDR3 bases: TGCGCCAGCAGCTTGGAGGTAGCGGGGGGGCGTAAGTTCTTC.

The chain recombines TRBV18 with TRBJ2-1; D may be TRBD1 (6 bases). The CDR3 totals 13 residues. CDR1 KGHSH and CDR2 LQKENI come from the germline V gene. Trimming pared 3 bases from V and 7 bases from J, leaving 10 bases between. This CDR3 is CASSPTGLNEQFF. The DNA of the CDR3 is TGTGCCAGCTCACCCACAGGGTTGAATGAGCAGTTCTTC.

The rearrangement joins TRBV10-3 to TRBJ2-5, with 8 bases that match TRBD1. The CDR3 is 14 amino acids. The germline gives CDR1 ENHRY, CDR2 SYGVKD. V was pared by 5 bases and J by 5 bases, with 7 bases of the junction left unmatched. CDR3 DNA sequence: TGTGCCATCAGTTATTCAGGGGGCGGGGAGACCCAGTACTTC. Its translation is CAISYSGGGETQYF.